This T cell receptor (beta chain) was profiled in a study of memory CD4+ T cells and cytomegalovirus serostatus. Study-wide results and limits: CD4+ memory repertoires contained about 40% of the roughly 160 reported CMV TCRbeta sequences.

The sort gate was single viable CD3+CD4+CD8-CD45RO+ cells for memory CD4+ T cells. Donors' CMV status reflects serum IgG against pp150, pp28, p38, p52. Positive selection with CD4 microbeads enriched total CD4+ T cells. This CDR3 has 15 amino acids. V was shortened by 0 bases and J by 7 bases, with 14 bases between the two germline ends. Germline V gene data show CDR1 as SGHKS and CDR2 as YYEKEE (reference sequence). Per the study methods: Out-of-frame sequences were removed, leaving a few million distinct TCRbeta sequences. This table comes from immunoSEQ multiplex PCR, and its TCRdb copy is limited to in-frame clones, with some not included. That table gives V, J and clone size, and the DNA gave D and trimming. The repertoire holds about 57,000 clones, with roughly four fifths as singletons. With regard to this clone: Its antigen is undetermined.

Sequencing input: memory CD4+ T cells from blood. V gene TRBV5-5 combines with J gene TRBJ2-1; D is possibly TRBD2 (7 bases). This clonotype was obtained from an adult in good health and CMV-seronegative. The CDR3 loop reads CASSLDVGGGNEQFF. The CDR3 region has the DNA TGTGCCAGCAGCTTGGATGTGGGAGGGGGAAATGAGCAGTTCTTC.